This section outlines one T cell receptor beta chain sequence together with its context. Antigen unknown. The data originate from a study of graft-versus-host responses after intestinal transplantation. In the study overall: Recipients obtained multivisceral, liver-intestinal, or isolated intestinal transplants. Among the recipients, all got anti-thymocyte globulin induction and then tacrolimus and steroids for two to four years.

Study-wide results and caveats: High graft-versus-host to host-versus-graft clonal ratios were found in allografts of patients who had graft-donor T cell macrochimerism. The authors found GvH clones in recipient marrow, some appearing first in ileum or blood.

Data came from immunoSEQ multiplex PCR; TCRdb stores just in-frame clones and leaves some out. The sample consists of approximately 99,000 clones, roughly 89% of them appearing once. The CDR3 length is 15 residues. CDR1 is LNHNV and CDR2 is YYDKDF in the germline V gene (reference sequence). Trimming cost V 0 bases and J 4 bases; bases outside gene matches: 5. This receptor was taken from a human donor who was the organ donor for an intestinal transplant. The specimen comprised unstimulated CD4+ T cells sorted from spleen or lymph node cells, sampled before transplant. The V gene is TRBV15, the J gene TRBJ1-2, with 7 bases fitting TRBD1. For the CDR3, the DNA is TGTGCCACCAGCAGAGATTCGAGACAGGGCTATGGCTACACCTTC. As protein: CATSRDSRQGYGYTF.